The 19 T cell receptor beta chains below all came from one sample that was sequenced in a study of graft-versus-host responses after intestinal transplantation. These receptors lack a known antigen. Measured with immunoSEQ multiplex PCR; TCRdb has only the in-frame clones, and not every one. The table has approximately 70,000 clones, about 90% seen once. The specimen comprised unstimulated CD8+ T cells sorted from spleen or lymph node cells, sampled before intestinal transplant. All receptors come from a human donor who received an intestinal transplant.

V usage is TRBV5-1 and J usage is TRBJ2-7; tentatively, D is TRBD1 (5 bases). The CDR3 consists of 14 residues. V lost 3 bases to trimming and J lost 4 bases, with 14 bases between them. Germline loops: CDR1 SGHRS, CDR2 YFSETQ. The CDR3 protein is CASSSVPKGYEQYF. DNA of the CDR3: TGCGCCAGCAGCTCGGTTCCAAAGGGGTACGAGCAGTACTTC.

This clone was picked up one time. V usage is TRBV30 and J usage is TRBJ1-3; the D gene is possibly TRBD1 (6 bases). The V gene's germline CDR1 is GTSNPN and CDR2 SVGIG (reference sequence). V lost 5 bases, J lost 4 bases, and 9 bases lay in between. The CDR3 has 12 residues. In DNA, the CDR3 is TGTGCCTGGGCGGGGGCGGGAAACACCATATATTTT. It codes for CAWAGAGNTIYF.

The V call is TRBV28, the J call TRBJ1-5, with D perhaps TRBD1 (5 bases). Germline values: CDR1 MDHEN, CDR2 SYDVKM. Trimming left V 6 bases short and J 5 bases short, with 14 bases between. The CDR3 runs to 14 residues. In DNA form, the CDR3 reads TGTGCCAGCAGGCCCCCCCAGGGCTATCAGCCCCAGCATTTT. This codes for CASRPPQGYQPQHF. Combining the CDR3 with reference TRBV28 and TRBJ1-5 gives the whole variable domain DVKVTQSSRYLVKRTGEKVFLECVQDMDHENMFWYRQDPGLGLRLIYFSYDVKMKEKGDIPEGYSVSREKKERFSLILESASTNQTSMYLCASRPPQGYQPQHFGDGTRLSIL.

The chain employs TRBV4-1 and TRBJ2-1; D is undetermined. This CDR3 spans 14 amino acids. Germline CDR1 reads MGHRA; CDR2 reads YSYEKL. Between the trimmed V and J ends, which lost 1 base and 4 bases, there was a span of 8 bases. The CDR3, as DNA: TGCGCCAGCAGCCAAGTAACAGAATACAATGAGCAGTTCTTC. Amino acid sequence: CASSQVTEYNEQFF.

In nucleotides, the CDR3 is TGTGCCAGCAGCGTAAACCGGGACAACTCTAACTATGGCTACACCTTC. Amino acid sequence: CASSVNRDNSNYGYTF. This chain joins TRBV9 and TRBJ1-2; a weak D match, TRBD1 (6 bases). The ends were cut back, 1 base at V and 0 bases at J, with 13 bases in the middle. Germline V gives CDR1 SGDLS, CDR2 YYNGEE. This CDR3 has 16 amino acids.

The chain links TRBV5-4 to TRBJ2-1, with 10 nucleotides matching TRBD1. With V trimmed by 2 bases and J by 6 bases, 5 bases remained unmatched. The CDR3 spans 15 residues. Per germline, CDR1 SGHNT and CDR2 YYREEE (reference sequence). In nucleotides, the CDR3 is TGTGCCAGCAGCTTCCGGGACAGGGGCGGCAATGAGCAGTTCTTC. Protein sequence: CASSFRDRGGNEQFF.

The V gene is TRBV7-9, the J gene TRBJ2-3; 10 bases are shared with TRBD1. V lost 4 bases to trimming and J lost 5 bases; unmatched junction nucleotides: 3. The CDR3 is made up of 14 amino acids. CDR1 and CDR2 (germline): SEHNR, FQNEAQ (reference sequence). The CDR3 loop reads CASSSDRGGDTQYF. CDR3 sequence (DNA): TGTGCCAGCAGCTCGGACAGGGGGGGAGATACGCAGTATTTT.

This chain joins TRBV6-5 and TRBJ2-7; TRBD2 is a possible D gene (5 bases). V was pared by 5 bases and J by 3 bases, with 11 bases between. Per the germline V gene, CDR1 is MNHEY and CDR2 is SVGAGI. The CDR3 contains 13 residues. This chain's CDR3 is CASSPRTDYEQYF. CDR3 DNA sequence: TGTGCCAGCAGTCCCCGGACTGACTACGAGCAGTACTTC.

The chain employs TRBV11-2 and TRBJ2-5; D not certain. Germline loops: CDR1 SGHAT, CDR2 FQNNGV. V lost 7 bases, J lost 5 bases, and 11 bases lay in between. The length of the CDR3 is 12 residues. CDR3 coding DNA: TGTGCCAGCACCCCCCCTGCGGAGACCCAGTACTTC. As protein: CASTPPAETQYF.

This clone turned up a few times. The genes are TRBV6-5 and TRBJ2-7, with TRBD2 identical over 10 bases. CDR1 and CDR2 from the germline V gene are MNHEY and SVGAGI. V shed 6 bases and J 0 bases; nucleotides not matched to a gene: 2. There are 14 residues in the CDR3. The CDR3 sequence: CASRLAGSSYEQYF. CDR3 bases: TGTGCCAGCAGACTAGCGGGGAGCTCCTACGAGCAGTACTTC.

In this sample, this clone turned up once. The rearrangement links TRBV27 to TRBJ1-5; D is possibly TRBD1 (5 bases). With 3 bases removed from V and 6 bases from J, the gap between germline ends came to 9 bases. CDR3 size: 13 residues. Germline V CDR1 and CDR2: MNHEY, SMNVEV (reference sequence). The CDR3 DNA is TGTGCCAGCAGTTTGGGGGGAGGTCAGCCCCAGCATTTT. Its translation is CASSLGGGQPQHF.

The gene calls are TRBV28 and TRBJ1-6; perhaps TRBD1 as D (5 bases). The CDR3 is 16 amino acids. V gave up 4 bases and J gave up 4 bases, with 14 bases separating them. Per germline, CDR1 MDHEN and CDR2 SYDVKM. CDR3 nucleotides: TGTGCCAGCAGTTCCCTCCGGGGGTGGTATAATTCACCCCTCCACTTT. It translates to CASSSLRGWYNSPLHF.

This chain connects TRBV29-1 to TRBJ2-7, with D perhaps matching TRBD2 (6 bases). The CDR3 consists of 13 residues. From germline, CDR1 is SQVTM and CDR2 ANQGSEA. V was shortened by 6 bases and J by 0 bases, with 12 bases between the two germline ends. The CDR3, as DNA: TGCAGCGTGGAGGGCCTAAGCTCCTACGAGCAGTACTTC. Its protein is CSVEGLSSYEQYF.

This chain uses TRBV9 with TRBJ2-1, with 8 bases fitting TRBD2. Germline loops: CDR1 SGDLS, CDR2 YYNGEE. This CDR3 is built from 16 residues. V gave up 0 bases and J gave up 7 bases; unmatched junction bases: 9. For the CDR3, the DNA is TGTGCCAGCAGCGTAGAAGGTAGCGGGATAATAAATGAGCAGTTCTTC. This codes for CASSVEGSGIINEQFF.

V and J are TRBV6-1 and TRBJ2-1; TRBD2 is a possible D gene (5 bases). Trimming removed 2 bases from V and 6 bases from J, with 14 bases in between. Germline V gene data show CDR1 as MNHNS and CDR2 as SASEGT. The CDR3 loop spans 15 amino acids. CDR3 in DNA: TGTGCCAGCAGTGAATGGGAGTGGAACTGCAATGAGCAGTTCTTC. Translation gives CASSEWEWNCNEQFF.

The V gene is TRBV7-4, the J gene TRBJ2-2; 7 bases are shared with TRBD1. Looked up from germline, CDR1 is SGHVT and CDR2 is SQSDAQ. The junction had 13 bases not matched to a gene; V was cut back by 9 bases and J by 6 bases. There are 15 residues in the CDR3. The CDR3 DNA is TGTGCCAGTGGCCAGGGGGTCCCAGCCGCCGGGGAGCTGTTTTTT. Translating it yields CASGQGVPAAGELFF.

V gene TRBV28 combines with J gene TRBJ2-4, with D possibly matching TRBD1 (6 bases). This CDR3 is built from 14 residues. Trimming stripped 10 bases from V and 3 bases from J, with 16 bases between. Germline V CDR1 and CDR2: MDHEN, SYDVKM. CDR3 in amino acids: CATQGRGYKNIQYF. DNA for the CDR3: TGTGCCACCCAGGGGAGAGGGTACAAAAACATTCAGTACTTC.

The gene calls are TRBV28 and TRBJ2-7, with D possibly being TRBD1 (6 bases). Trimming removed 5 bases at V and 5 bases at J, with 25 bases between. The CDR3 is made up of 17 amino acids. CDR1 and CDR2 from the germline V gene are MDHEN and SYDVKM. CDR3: CASSLGPGRGFWDEQYF. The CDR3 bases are TGTGCCAGCAGTCTGGGGCCCGGCAGGGGATTCTGGGACGAGCAGTACTTC.

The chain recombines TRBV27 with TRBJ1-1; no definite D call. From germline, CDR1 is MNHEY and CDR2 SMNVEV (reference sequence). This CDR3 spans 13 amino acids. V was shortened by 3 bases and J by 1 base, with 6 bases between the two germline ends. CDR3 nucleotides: TGTGCCAGCAGTTTGGCTAGGAACACTGAAGCTTTCTTT. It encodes CASSLARNTEAFF.